A few counts support the clone carrying this T cell receptor beta chain. The data derive from a study of blood T cell repertoires in COVID-19. Overall study: Samples of COVID-19 (acute and convalescent) were obtained from the United States, Italy and Spain. Sources were T cells, B-cell-depleted T cells, or PBMCs; the material itself was cDNA or gDNA.

Sequencing was performed with immunoSEQ multiplex PCR; in TCRdb, only in-frame clones are kept and a portion is missing. The sample has 150,000 to 200,000 clones, about 81% seen once. Sequencing input: peripheral blood. This receptor was obtained from a human donor in a cohort sampled during active COVID-19.

CDR3 sequence reads: CASIETGGNQPQHF. Written as DNA, the CDR3 is TGTGCCAGCATCGAGACAGGGGGTAATCAGCCCCAGCATTTT. The rearrangement uses TRBV6-5 and TRBJ1-5, with 9 bases lining up with TRBD1. V gave up 7 bases and J gave up 4 bases; unmatched junction bases: 5. CDR3 length equals 14 residues. Germline assignment: CDR1 MNHEY and CDR2 SVGAGI.